Shown below are 21 T cell receptor beta chains from a single sample sequenced in a study of T cells expressing NK-cell markers. TCRdb reprocessed the 5' RACE reads and keeps a single row for each CDR3 protein, giving no DNA. The repertoire shows about 260,000 distinct CDR3 sequences; the top ten hold 4% to 4.5%. The sample consisted of blood T cells: a sorted CD56 or NKG2C T cell subset, CD4+ or CD8+ T cells, or bulk PBMC T cells (not recorded which). These receptors all stem from a woman between 18 and 75 years old in good health.

This chain links TRBV29-1 with TRBJ2-7; TCRdb's assignment of TRBD1 cannot be checked, as there is no DNA. Germline V CDR1 and CDR2: SQVTM, ANQGSEA. The length of the CDR3 is 11 residues. The CDR3 loop reads CSVEGQYEQYF.

The V and J genes are TRBV9 and TRBJ1-3. This CDR3 comprises 16 residues. The germline V gene has CDR1 SGDLS and CDR2 YYNGEE. Here the CDR3 reads CASSVEPGSPGNTIYF.

The chain carries TRBV7-9 and TRBJ2-7; no DNA is available, so the TRBD2 call from TCRdb remains unchecked. This CDR3 has 17 amino acids. Germline V gives CDR1 SEHNR, CDR2 FQNEAQ (reference sequence). This CDR3 is CASSPSRLAGGGYEQYF. Variable domain in full (rest from reference TRBV7-9 and TRBJ2-7): DTGVSQNPRHKITKRGQNVTFRCDPISEHNRLYWYRQTLGQGPEFLTYFQNEAQLEKSRLLSDRFSAERPKGSFSTLEIQRTEQGDSAMYLCASSPSRLAGGGYEQYFGPGTRLTVT.

V and J are TRBV28 and TRBJ2-1; TCRdb gives TRBD2 as the D gene, but with no DNA this cannot be confirmed. CDR1 is MDHEN and CDR2 is SYDVKM in the germline V gene. The CDR3 length is 17 residues. The CDR3: CASSFWTSGSSYNEQFF.

The chain couples TRBV6-5 to TRBJ2-3; TCRdb selects TRBD2, and the lack of DNA leaves this call unchecked. The CDR3 totals 12 residues. Per germline, CDR1 MNHEY and CDR2 SVGAGI. The CDR3 is CASRAGIDTQYF.

The rearrangement joins TRBV5-5 to TRBJ2-6. The germline V gene encodes CDR1 SGHKS and CDR2 YYEKEE (reference sequence). The CDR3 loop spans 15 amino acids. CDR3 sequence: CASSVTNSGANVLTF.

CDR3 sequence: CASYPPGANVLTF. The rearrangement links TRBV18 to TRBJ2-6. There are 13 residues in the CDR3. Looked up from germline, CDR1 is KGHSH and CDR2 is LQKENI.

The J gene is TRBJ1-2, the V gene TRBV9; the D call from TCRdb, TRBD1, cannot be confirmed without DNA. The CDR3 runs 14 residues. Germline V gene lookup returns CDR1 SGDLS and CDR2 YYNGEE. CDR3 region: CASSPPQGNYGYTF.

This clonotype is called medium-sized based on its frequency. V usage is TRBV5-1 and J usage is TRBJ1-1. CDR1 and CDR2 (germline): SGHRS, YFSETQ. The CDR3 covers 13 residues. The CDR3 is CASSFEGATEAFF. The full variable domain, rest sourced from reference TRBV5-1 and TRBJ1-1, is KAGVTQTPRYLIKTRGQQVTLSCSPISGHRSVSWYQQTPGQGLQFLFEYFSETQRNKGNFPGRFSGRQFSNSRSEMNVSTLELGDSALYLCASSFEGATEAFFGQGTRLTVV.

The rearrangement links TRBV5-5 to TRBJ2-1; TCRdb proposes TRBD2, but this gene call is untestable without DNA. The CDR3 covers 15 residues. Germline values: CDR1 SGHKS, CDR2 YYEKEE (reference sequence). The CDR3 here is CASSLARGAYNEQFF.

The chain carries TRBV7-3 and TRBJ2-5; without DNA, the TCRdb call of TRBD1 cannot be checked. Germline V lookup: CDR1 SGHTA, CDR2 FQGTGA. The CDR3 contains 15 residues. CDR3 sequence: CASSLAGVGVETQYF.

The V call is TRBV7-9, the J call TRBJ2-7; there is no DNA to check the TCRdb D call of TRBD1. Germline V gives CDR1 SEHNR, CDR2 FQNEAQ (reference sequence). The CDR3 contains 13 residues. Here the CDR3 reads CASSQGQSYEQYF.

The rearrangement joins TRBV29-1 to TRBJ1-4; the D gene TCRdb calls, TRBD1, cannot be checked with no DNA. CDR3 length: 14 residues. CDR1 and CDR2 from the germline V gene are SQVTM and ANQGSEA. The CDR3 loop reads CSAQGQPNNEKLFF.

J is TRBJ2-2 and V is TRBV7-4; no DNA is available, so the TRBD2 call from TCRdb remains unchecked. Germline CDR1 SGHVT, CDR2 SQSDAQ. CDR3 size: 20 residues. The CDR3 is CASSLGGRRTSAGAPWELFF.

The V and J genes are TRBV20-1 and TRBJ2-2; the TCRdb D gene call, TRBD1, has no DNA to confirm it. The CDR3 runs 15 residues. Germline lookup yields CDR1 DFQATT and CDR2 SNEGSKA (reference sequence). The CDR3 sequence: CSATPVDRGPGELFF.

The chain joins TRBV7-8 to TRBJ2-5; TCRdb selects TRBD2, and the lack of DNA leaves this call unchecked. The CDR3 length is 17 residues. Germline-derived CDR1 and CDR2 are SGHVS and FQNEAQ. CDR3 residues: CASSLAIPSGGQETQYF.

This chain joins TRBV7-2 and TRBJ2-3; the D call of TRBD2 rests on TCRdb alone, since no DNA is present to check it. Germline values: CDR1 SGHTA, CDR2 FQGNSA. There are 16 residues in the CDR3. The chain's CDR3 is CASSLVRAGSTDTQYF.

This rearrangement joins TRBV28 to TRBJ2-1; checking the TCRdb D call of TRBD1 is not possible without DNA. There are 16 residues in the CDR3. Germline CDR1 is MDHEN and CDR2 is SYDVKM. CDR3: CASSLWTGDVRDEQFF.

The chain recombines TRBV5-1 with TRBJ1-6; TCRdb outputs TRBD1, but without DNA this stays unchecked. This CDR3 has 16 amino acids. CDR1 SGHRS and CDR2 YFSETQ come from the germline V gene. The CDR3 region is CASSLGTGADNSPLHF. The entire variable domain, with the rest obtained from reference TRBV5-1 and TRBJ1-6, is as follows: KAGVTQTPRYLIKTRGQQVTLSCSPISGHRSVSWYQQTPGQGLQFLFEYFSETQRNKGNFPGRFSGRQFSNSRSEMNVSTLELGDSALYLCASSLGTGADNSPLHFGNGTRLTVT.

This chain connects TRBV5-4 to TRBJ2-7; TCRdb's assignment of TRBD2 cannot be checked, as there is no DNA. The CDR3 is 16 amino acids. Germline V gene data show CDR1 as SGHNT and CDR2 as YYREEE (reference sequence). The CDR3 sequence is CASSLANQRIVYEQYF.

The genes are TRBV7-2 and TRBJ2-2; TCRdb names TRBD2, which stays unverified in the absence of DNA. CDR1 SGHTA and CDR2 FQGNSA come from the germline V gene. The CDR3 contains 16 residues. The CDR3 sequence: CASSLRAGGVTGELFF.